Each of the 5 T cell receptor beta chains below was sequenced from the same sample in a study of beta chain features in type 1 diabetes. Study observations and caveats: Moderate yet significant TCRB CDR3 shortening was seen in Type 1 diabetes patients in all four CD4+ subsets.

The investigators reverse transcribed all of the isolated RNA, so they sequenced expressed TCRB transcripts. The protocol was immunoSEQ multiplex PCR, while the TCRdb copy is restricted to in-frame clones and leaves out a portion. The sample yields about 280,000 clones, approximately 16% seen once. No antigen has been identified for these receptors. The sequencing sample was made of naive CD4+ T cells from blood. The receptors were gathered from a man aged 18 to 29 with type 1 diabetes.

This clone was observed a few times. The chain employs TRBV27 and TRBJ2-5; 7 bases agree with TRBD1. After removal of 5 bases from V and 2 bases from J, the junction contained 5 bases not matched to a gene. Germline loops: CDR1 MNHEY, CDR2 SMNVEV (reference sequence). This CDR3 is built from 14 residues. CDR3 nucleotides: TGTGCCAGCAGTCGGTGGGGACAGCAAGAGACCCAGTACTTC. Amino acids: CASSRWGQQETQYF.

The rearrangement links TRBV30 to TRBJ1-3, with D perhaps matching TRBD1 (5 bases). CDR3 length equals 14 residues. The ends were cut back, 3 bases at V and 4 bases at J, with 13 bases in the middle. CDR1 GTSNPN and CDR2 SVGIG come from the germline V gene (reference sequence). Written as DNA, the CDR3 is TGTGCCTGGAGCTCAGGGTATTCGGGAAACACCATATATTTT. Amino acids: CAWSSGYSGNTIYF.

V is TRBV9 and J is TRBJ2-7, with a possible D match to TRBD2 (6 bases). From germline, CDR1 is SGDLS and CDR2 YYNGEE. The CDR3 length is 15 residues. Trimming cost V 4 bases and J 0 bases, with 14 bases left between them. The CDR3 DNA is TGTGCCAGCAGCCTCGGGACTCCGGGCTCCTACGAGCAGTACTTC. This gives the protein CASSLGTPGSYEQYF.

This clone was seen a handful of times. J is TRBJ2-5 and V is TRBV7-9; TRBD2 is a possible D gene (5 bases). The CDR3 consists of 15 residues. Trimming removed 0 bases at V and 5 bases at J, with 13 bases between. CDR1 SEHNR and CDR2 FQNEAQ come from the germline V gene (reference sequence). The chain's CDR3 is CASSLAPAGRETQYF. DNA for the CDR3: TGTGCCAGCAGCTTAGCGCCCGCGGGTCGGGAGACCCAGTACTTC.

The rearrangement links TRBV20-1 to TRBJ1-2; D gene ambiguous. This CDR3 contains 9 residues. From germline, CDR1 is DFQATT and CDR2 SNEGSKA (reference sequence). DNA for the CDR3: TGCAATGCCGTAGCGGGCTACACCTTC. The encoded protein is CNAVAGYTF.